This TCR beta chain was obtained from a study of blood T cell repertoires in COVID-19. This CDR3 is built from 14 residues. CDR1 is MNHNS and CDR2 is SASEGT in the germline V gene. Trimming removed 2 bases from V and 10 bases from J, with 12 bases in between. This table comes from immunoSEQ multiplex PCR, and its TCRdb copy is limited to in-frame clones, with some not included. This sample carries some 150,000 clones, about four fifths of them seen once, and the ten largest clones take around 5.4%. Grouping used clinical history reported by participants in a survey and questionnaire. Shortly before study entry, within 2 weeks, exposed participants had met a COVID-19 case.

The source of this sequence is a woman in her forties or fifties who had been exposed to COVID-19. Sequenced sample: PBMCs or T cells enriched from blood (not recorded which). This rearrangement joins TRBV6-1 to TRBJ1-6; D unclear. CDR3 sequence reads: CASSESLSVSPLHF. In DNA form, the CDR3 reads TGTGCCAGCAGTGAAAGTCTGTCGGTGTCACCCCTCCACTTT.